A single T cell receptor (beta chain) is shown here with its context. Antigen unknown. The repertoire was sequenced with immunoSEQ multiplex PCR; TCRdb's copy has only in-frame clones and lacks some. The sample gives approximately 140,000 clones, roughly nine tenths of which show up once; 1.5% to 2% is in the top ten. J gave up 3 bases and V 3 bases, and 8 bases lay outside the gene matches. This CDR3 has 16 residues. Germline CDR1 MNHEY, CDR2 SVGAGI. The data are from a study of T cell responses to AZD1222 COVID-19 vaccine. Findings and caveats of the study: No day 14 peak samples; only post-peak repertoires were characterized. Mostly white British, mostly female donors; authors suggested clonal diversity may be underestimated. Epitopes outside B.1.351 and B.1.1.7 mutated regions reportedly drew nearly half of spike TCRs. At baseline, seropositivity was found in only a handful of AZD1222 recipients.

This clonotype was sampled from an adult who received the AZD1222 COVID-19 vaccine. Sequencing used peripheral blood, obtained 28 days after the second AZD1222 dose. The J gene is TRBJ1-2, the V gene TRBV6-5; TRBD1 matches 9 bases. DNA for the CDR3: TGTGCCAGCAGTTATTTGACAGGGGGGGCCTACTATGGCTACACCTTC. Amino acids: CASSYLTGGAYYGYTF.